This record covers a single TCR beta chain. Its antigen is unknown. This sample was included in a study of shared clonotypes between healthy human individuals. Study-level results: Rarefaction showed that sequencing of sorted subsets was incomplete (despite large depth). Richness estimates generally favored naive over memory subsets.

This table comes from immunoSEQ multiplex PCR, and its TCRdb copy is limited to in-frame clones, with some not included. This sample has around 2.1 million clones, with 90% to 96% found just once. The sequenced material came from naive CD4+ T cells sorted from blood. Regarding subset: CD45RA+ positively selected. This TCR derives from a man aged 18 to 29 in good health.

The CDR3 DNA is TGTGCCAGCTCTCCTCTTGGGCAGGGAATACAGCCCCAGCATTTT. Residues: CASSPLGQGIQPQHF. The J gene is TRBJ1-5, the V gene TRBV18, with D possibly TRBD1 on 5 matching bases. V lost 6 bases to trimming and J lost 7 bases, with 19 bases between them. This CDR3 region has 15 residues. CDR1 KGHSH and CDR2 LQKENI come from the germline V gene.